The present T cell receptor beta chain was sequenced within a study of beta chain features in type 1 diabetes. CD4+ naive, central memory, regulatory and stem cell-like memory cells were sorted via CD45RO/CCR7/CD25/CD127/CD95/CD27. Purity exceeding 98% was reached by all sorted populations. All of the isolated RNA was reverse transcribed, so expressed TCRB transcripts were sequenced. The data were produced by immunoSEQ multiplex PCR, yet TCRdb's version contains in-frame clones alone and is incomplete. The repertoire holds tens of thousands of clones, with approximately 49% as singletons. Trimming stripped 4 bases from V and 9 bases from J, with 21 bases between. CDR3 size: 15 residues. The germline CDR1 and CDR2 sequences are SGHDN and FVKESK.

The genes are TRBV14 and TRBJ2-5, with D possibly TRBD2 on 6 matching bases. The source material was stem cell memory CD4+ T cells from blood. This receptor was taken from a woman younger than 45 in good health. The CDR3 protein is CASSRRDRPSGAQYF. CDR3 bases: TGTGCCAGCAGCCGCCGGGACCGCCCGTCGGGGGCCCAGTACTTC. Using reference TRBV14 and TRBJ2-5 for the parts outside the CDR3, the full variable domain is EAGVTQFPSHSVIEKGQTVTLRCDPISGHDNLYWYRRVMGKEIKFLLHFVKESKQDESGMPNNRFLAERTGGTYSTLKVQPAELEDSGVYFCASSRRDRPSGAQYFGPGTRLLVL.